The 28 T cell receptor beta chains below all came from one sample that was sequenced in a study of blood T cell repertoires in COVID-19. Produced via immunoSEQ multiplex PCR; TCRdb's table is partial and in-frame only. The table includes 200,000 to 250,000 clones, 86% detected once. The sample comprised PBMCs or T cells enriched from blood (not recorded which). These receptors were collected from a woman between 50 and 59 years old who had recovered from COVID-19.

V is TRBV18 and J is TRBJ1-5; D remains ambiguous. The CDR3 covers 15 residues. V was shortened by 0 bases and J by 1 base, with 7 bases between the two germline ends. Germline loops: CDR1 KGHSH, CDR2 LQKENI. The CDR3 DNA reads as TGTGCCAGCTCACCACCAGGAGGGAGCAATCAGCCCCAGCATTTT. It encodes CASSPPGGSNQPQHF.

This clone was recorded a few times. This rearrangement joins TRBV6-4 to TRBJ1-2, with D possibly matching TRBD1 (6 bases). Trimming shortened V by 3 bases and J by 2 bases, and 7 bases separated the two germline ends. CDR3 length: 13 amino acids. CDR1 and CDR2 from the germline V gene are MRHNA and SNTAGT. CDR3 loop: CASSEGANYGYTF. The CDR3 nucleotides are TGTGCCAGCAGTGAGGGGGCGAACTATGGCTACACCTTC.

A word on this clone: The germline gene is not matched at one end of the junction; a read error may be the cause. The chain uses TRBV5-1 and TRBJ2-7; TRBD2 agrees at 11 bases. This CDR3 has 15 amino acids. The germline V gene encodes CDR1 SGHRS and CDR2 YFSETQ. The DNA for the CDR3 is TGCGCCAGCAGGTTGGGGGGACTAGCGGACTACGAGCAGTACTTC. Encoded protein: CASRLGGLADYEQYF.

This chain joins TRBV27 and TRBJ2-6; 8 bases align to TRBD1. Per germline, CDR1 MNHEY and CDR2 SMNVEV (reference sequence). This CDR3 has 19 residues. J was trimmed by 3 bases and V by 5 bases; bases with no gene match: 15. The CDR3 spells CASSVTGGISSGGANVLTF. In nucleotides, the CDR3 is TGTGCCAGCAGTGTCACAGGGGGAATTTCGTCTGGTGGGGCCAACGTCCTGACTTTC.

The rearrangement joins TRBV9 to TRBJ1-4; D uncertain. Trimming shortened V by 4 bases and J by 3 bases, and 13 bases separated the two germline ends. CDR3 length: 15 residues. Germline V CDR1 and CDR2: SGDLS, YYNGEE. The CDR3 is CASSPVVDPNEKLFF. CDR3 coding DNA: TGTGCCAGCAGCCCCGTGGTAGATCCTAATGAAAAACTGTTTTTT. Combining the CDR3 with reference TRBV9 and TRBJ1-4 gives the whole variable domain DSGVTQTPKHLITATGQRVTLRCSPRSGDLSVYWYQQSLDQGLQFLIQYYNGEERAKGNILERFSAQQFPDLHSELNLSSLELGDSALYFCASSPVVDPNEKLFFGSGTQLSVL.

The table lists this clone with a count of one. The rearrangement links TRBV9 to TRBJ2-3; 12 bases match TRBD1. V gave up 3 bases and J gave up 6 bases; unmatched junction bases: 2. This CDR3 has 14 residues. CDR1 and CDR2 from the germline V gene are SGDLS and YYNGEE. CDR3 coding DNA: TGTGCCAGCAGCGGGGACAGGGGGCGGGATACGCAGTATTTT. Residues: CASSGDRGRDTQYF.

This sequence joins TRBV7-2 and TRBJ2-7; D may be TRBD1 (5 bases). The CDR3 length is 17 residues. The germline V gene has CDR1 SGHTA and CDR2 FQGNSA. Trimming stripped 0 bases from V and 6 bases from J, with 21 bases between. This chain's CDR3 is CASSLALYESWGSEQYF. The CDR3 bases are TGTGCCAGCAGCTTAGCTCTTTACGAATCCTGGGGCTCCGAGCAGTACTTC.

This rearrangement joins TRBV14 to TRBJ1-2; the D is unclear. The CDR3 runs 15 residues. The germline CDR1 and CDR2 sequences are SGHDN and FVKESK. V lost 1 base and J 4 bases, leaving 13 bases between the germline ends. The CDR3 DNA sequence: TGTGCCAGCAGCCAAGTTGAGGGATCCGCCTATGGCTACACCTTC. Protein product: CASSQVEGSAYGYTF.

The genes are TRBV5-1 and TRBJ2-7; 12 bases fit TRBD1. CDR1 is SGHRS and CDR2 is YFSETQ in the germline V gene. The CDR3 loop spans 16 amino acids. Trimming at V came to 4 bases and at J to 1 base, leaving 6 bases not matched to a gene. The chain's CDR3 is CASSPGTGGASYEQYF. The CDR3 DNA reads TGCGCCAGCAGCCCGGGGACAGGGGGCGCATCCTACGAGCAGTACTTC.

J is TRBJ1-2 and V is TRBV5-1; D is perhaps TRBD1 (6 bases). V dropped 2 bases and J dropped 5 bases, with 16 bases sitting between them. The CDR3 is made up of 15 amino acids. Germline V gives CDR1 SGHRS, CDR2 YFSETQ. CDR3 region: CASSFGGTGTYGYTF. CDR3 bases: TGCGCCAGCAGCTTTGGTGGCACAGGGACGTATGGCTACACCTTC.

This clone was seen just once. The CDR3 spells CASSRTGGANIQYF. CDR3 DNA sequence: TGTGCCAGCAGTCGGACAGGGGGCGCCAACATTCAGTACTTC. The chain combines TRBV28 with TRBJ2-4; TRBD1 agrees at 11 bases. The CDR3 is 14 amino acids. Germline V lookup: CDR1 MDHEN, CDR2 SYDVKM. V gave up 5 bases and J gave up 7 bases; unmatched junction bases: 4.

The table lists this clone with a count of one. The chain has TRBV11-1 and TRBJ1-1; D gene unclear. CDR3 length equals 14 residues. V lost 5 bases, J lost 1 base, and 11 bases lay in between. Germline CDR1 reads SGHAT; CDR2 reads FQDESV (reference sequence). Here the CDR3 reads CASSRSGKNTEAFF. The CDR3 DNA reads TGTGCCAGCAGCCGATCCGGGAAGAACACTGAAGCTTTCTTT.

The CDR3 reads CASSLAVAAFSLGEQYF. The CDR3 nucleotides read TGTGCCAGCAGTCTGGCTGTAGCGGCTTTCTCCCTTGGGGAGCAGTACTTC. The V and J genes are TRBV6-2 or TRBV6-3 and TRBJ2-7; a weak D match, TRBD2 (6 bases). Trimming stripped 5 bases from V and 7 bases from J, with 27 bases between. This CDR3 is built from 17 residues. Germline CDR1 MNHEY, CDR2 SVGEGT.

The chain carries TRBV18 and TRBJ2-5; 12 nucleotides align to TRBD2. Germline CDR1 reads KGHSH; CDR2 reads LQKENI. This CDR3 contains 18 residues. Trimming removed 2 bases from V and 4 bases from J; junction bases left unmatched: 11. The CDR3 protein is CASSPGPPPGLAGETQYF. The CDR3 DNA reads TGTGCCAGCTCACCAGGACCTCCCCCGGGACTAGCGGGAGAGACCCAGTACTTC.

The V gene is TRBV4-3, the J gene TRBJ2-5; 8 bases align to TRBD2. V gave up 3 bases and J gave up 5 bases; unmatched junction bases: 5. The CDR3 covers 14 residues. The V gene's germline CDR1 is LGHNA and CDR2 YSLEER. CDR3 sequence: CASSQDGGGETQYF. CDR3 DNA: TGCGCCAGCAGCCAGGACGGGGGGGGTGAGACCCAGTACTTC.

J is TRBJ1-5 and V is TRBV4-1, with D unresolved. Germline V gene lookup returns CDR1 MGHRA and CDR2 YSYEKL. CDR3 length: 16 amino acids. V was cut by 0 bases and J by 4 bases, with 13 bases left in between. The CDR3 DNA reads TGCGCCAGCAGCCAAGATTCTGGGCAAGGAAATCAGCCCCAGCATTTT. It codes for CASSQDSGQGNQPQHF.

The CDR3 loop reads CASSQPIQGAGGQPQHF. CDR3 bases: TGCGCCAGCAGTCAACCCATCCAGGGGGCCGGTGGTCAGCCCCAGCATTTT. The gene calls are TRBV23-1 and TRBJ1-5, with 8 bases lining up with TRBD1. TRBV23-1 falls under the ORF class, with uncertain function. The junction had 12 bases not matched to a gene; V was cut back by 2 bases and J by 6 bases. The CDR3 sequence is 17 residues long.

Only one count was recorded for this clone. The rearrangement uses TRBV7-3 and TRBJ2-7; a weak D match, TRBD1 (6 bases). Deletions cut 1 base from V and 3 bases from J, with 28 bases between. This CDR3 has 20 amino acids. CDR1 SGHTA and CDR2 FQGTGA come from the germline V gene. The CDR3: CASSLNPPARDKQSVYEQYF. The CDR3 region has the DNA TGTGCCAGCAGCTTAAATCCACCCGCCCGGGACAAACAAAGCGTCTACGAGCAGTACTTC.

The chain has TRBV18 and TRBJ1-1, with D uncertain. V lost 3 bases and J 3 bases, leaving 11 bases between the germline ends. CDR3 length equals 14 residues. Germline loops: CDR1 KGHSH, CDR2 LQKENI. CDR3 amino acids: CASSPAGEDTEAFF. The CDR3 region has the DNA TGTGCCAGCTCACCCGCGGGTGAGGACACTGAAGCTTTCTTT.

The chain employs TRBV18 and TRBJ1-5; no definite D call. This CDR3 is 13 amino acids long. The V gene's germline CDR1 is KGHSH and CDR2 LQKENI. V lost 5 bases and J 1 base, leaving 6 bases between the germline ends. The chain's CDR3 is CASSIQSNQPQHF. CDR3 sequence (DNA): TGTGCCAGCTCAATTCAGAGCAATCAGCCCCAGCATTTT. Complete variable domain (other parts from reference TRBV18 and TRBJ1-5): NAGVMQNPRHLVRRRGQEARLRCSPMKGHSHVYWYRQLPEEGLKFMVYLQKENIIDESGMPKERFSAEFPKEGPSILRIQQVVRGDSAAYFCASSIQSNQPQHFGDGTRLSIL.

The table lists this clone with a count of one. This same CDR3 is encoded by further DNA sequences in the sample. The V gene is TRBV2, the J gene TRBJ1-1; 7 bases fit TRBD1. From germline, CDR1 is SNHLY and CDR2 FYNNEI. This CDR3 has 14 amino acids. Trimming removed 6 bases from V and 0 bases from J; junction bases left unmatched: 4. CDR3 nucleotide sequence: TGTGCCAGCAGGGGGGACAGTTTGAACACTGAAGCTTTCTTT. This codes for CASRGDSLNTEAFF.

This chain connects TRBV6-4 to TRBJ2-6, with 7 bases that match TRBD2. This CDR3 is built from 17 residues. Trimming removed 7 bases from V and 2 bases from J; junction bases left unmatched: 11. Germline CDR1 reads MRHNA; CDR2 reads SNTAGT. CDR3 residues: CASTHTAGKPGANVLTF. In DNA form, the CDR3 reads TGTGCCAGCACTCATACAGCGGGGAAACCTGGGGCCAACGTCCTGACTTTC.

This rearrangement joins TRBV18 to TRBJ2-5; TRBD1 is a possible D gene (5 bases). Germline V CDR1 and CDR2: KGHSH, LQKENI. This CDR3 spans 14 amino acids. V was clipped by 6 bases and J by 1 base, with 12 bases between them. The CDR3 region is CASSTASGQETQYF. CDR3 nucleotide sequence: TGTGCCAGCTCGACAGCGTCCGGCCAAGAGACCCAGTACTTC. Combining the CDR3 with reference TRBV18 and TRBJ2-5 gives the whole variable domain NAGVMQNPRHLVRRRGQEARLRCSPMKGHSHVYWYRQLPEEGLKFMVYLQKENIIDESGMPKERFSAEFPKEGPSILRIQQVVRGDSAAYFCASSTASGQETQYFGPGTRLLVL.

The genes are TRBV9 and TRBJ1-6; D not resolved. V was pared by 4 bases and J by 5 bases, with 16 bases between. CDR3 size: 16 residues. The germline V gene has CDR1 SGDLS and CDR2 YYNGEE. DNA of the CDR3: TGTGCCAGCAGCAACGTACTGGCGGGAAATAATTCACCCCTCCACTTT. Translation gives CASSNVLAGNNSPLHF.

V usage is TRBV7-9 and J usage is TRBJ2-7, with D possibly TRBD2 on 5 matching bases. Germline V gene sequence: CDR1 SEHNR, CDR2 FQNEAQ (reference sequence). The CDR3 is 14 amino acids. V lost 3 bases, J lost 7 bases, and 16 bases lay in between. The CDR3 nucleotides are TGTGCCAGCAGCTTGCGCGGGTCTATGGGAGAGCAGTACTTC. Translation gives CASSLRGSMGEQYF.

The chain carries TRBV19 and TRBJ2-2; a possible D gene is TRBD1 (9 bases). The CDR3 runs to 17 residues. V gave up 10 bases and J gave up 4 bases, with 25 bases separating them. Germline CDR1 LNHDA, CDR2 SQIVND (reference sequence). CDR3 sequence (DNA): TGTGCCACAACAGAATATAGCGGGACAGGGCTCACCGGGGAGCTGTTTTTT. Translation gives CATTEYSGTGLTGELFF.

CDR3 protein: CASSFDKANYEQYF. DNA of the CDR3: TGCGCCAGCAGCTTTGACAAAGCTAACTACGAGCAGTACTTC. This rearrangement joins TRBV5-1 to TRBJ2-7, with D hard to call. Germline V gives CDR1 SGHRS, CDR2 YFSETQ. The CDR3 contains 14 residues. The ends were cut back, 2 bases at V and 3 bases at J, with 12 bases in the middle. The variable domain in full, with the rest retrieved from reference TRBV5-1 and TRBJ2-7, is KAGVTQTPRYLIKTRGQQVTLSCSPISGHRSVSWYQQTPGQGLQFLFEYFSETQRNKGNFPGRFSGRQFSNSRSEMNVSTLELGDSALYLCASSFDKANYEQYFGPGTRLTVT.

This chain links TRBV7-8 with TRBJ1-6; perhaps TRBD1 as D (6 bases). V was cut by 1 base and J by 4 bases, with 20 bases left in between. Germline CDR1 is SGHVS and CDR2 is FQNEAQ. The CDR3 consists of 19 residues. The CDR3 loop reads CASSLEYLRQGYYNSPLHF. CDR3 nucleotides: TGTGCCAGCAGCTTAGAATATTTAAGGCAGGGGTATTATAATTCACCCCTCCACTTT.